This is a list of T cell receptor beta chains from one sample in a study of high-grade serous ovarian cancer treatment subgroups. Produced via immunoSEQ multiplex PCR; TCRdb's table is partial and in-frame only. The sample lists 3,000 to 4,000 clones; about 68% were seen once. The material sequenced was tumor tissue. The receptors come from a human donor with high-grade serous ovarian cancer. Each CDR3 is given with its conserved first and last residue. A D gene is named only where the DNA matches it firmly. Size values are once, few and many counts, or a class for expanded clones, and some rows have none.

CDR3 | DNA | J | size | V | D
CASSQDRTGGQPQHF | TGTGCCAGCAGCCAAGATAGGACAGGGGGTCAGCCCCAGCATTTT | TRBJ1-5 | NA | TRBV4-2 | TRBD1
CASSFYNSNQPQHF | TGTGCCAGCAGCTTTTACAATAGCAATCAGCCCCAGCATTTT | TRBJ1-5 | NA | TRBV7-2 | NA
CASSASGTGSYEQYF | TGTGCCAGCAGTGCCTCAGGGACGGGCTCCTACGAGCAGTACTTC | TRBJ2-7 | NA | TRBV5-4 | NA
CASSQEGRDRGYEQYF | TGTGCCAGCAGCCAAGAAGGCCGGGACAGGGGCTACGAGCAGTACTTC | TRBJ2-7 | NA | TRBV4-2 | TRBD1
CAWSGQGIEQYF | TGTGCCTGGAGTGGTCAGGGGATCGAGCAGTACTTC | TRBJ2-7 | NA | TRBV30 | NA
CASSSWGGSQPQHF | TGTGCCAGCAGCTCGTGGGGGGGCAGTCAGCCCCAGCATTTT | TRBJ1-5 | NA | TRBV4-2 | NA
CASSYSGAYEQYF | TGTGCCAGCAGTTACTCGGGTGCCTACGAGCAGTACTTC | TRBJ2-7 | once | TRBV6-6 | NA
CASSESDTQYF | TGCGCCAGCAGTGAATCAGATACGCAGTATTTT | TRBJ2-3 | NA | TRBV10-2 | NA
CASSYFPGGRGYGYTF | TGTGCCAGCAGTTACTTCCCCGGAGGACGAGGCTATGGCTACACCTTC | TRBJ1-2 | NA | TRBV6-6 | NA
CASSKQGDIQYF | TGTGCCAGTAGTAAACAGGGAGACATTCAGTACTTC | TRBJ2-4 | NA | TRBV19 | NA
CASSTGFLGYTF | TGTGCCAGTAGTACGGGGTTTTTGGGCTACACCTTC | TRBJ1-2 | NA | TRBV19 | NA
CASTKRRGGRADEQFF | TGTGCCAGCACCAAACGAAGAGGAGGGAGAGCCGATGAGCAGTTCTTC | TRBJ2-1 | NA | TRBV21-1 | NA
CASSGGGPGANVLTF | TGTGCCAGCAGCGGAGGGGGGCCCGGGGCCAACGTCCTGACTTTC | TRBJ2-6 | NA | TRBV25-1 | NA
CACPGESYGYTF | TGTGCCTGCCCCGGGGAGTCCTATGGCTACACCTTC | TRBJ1-2 | NA | TRBV30 | NA
CASSTRGETSAYF | TGTGCCAGCAGCACCCGGGGTGAAACATCGGCGTACTTC | TRBJ2-7 | NA | TRBV11-2 | NA
CASNMGIFNQPQHF | TGTGCCAGTAACATGGGTATCTTCAATCAGCCCCAGCATTTT | TRBJ1-5 | NA | TRBV19 | NA
CASSYSDRDNEQFF | TGTGCCAGCAGTTACTCTGACAGGGACAATGAGCAGTTCTTC | TRBJ2-1 | NA | TRBV6-6 | TRBD1
CASSTTGRPGYTF | TGTGCCAGTAGTACCACGGGGCGCCCGGGCTACACCTTC | TRBJ1-2 | few | TRBV19 | NA
CASSCWPPLHF | TGTGCCAGCAGCTGCTGGCCACCCCTCCACTTT | TRBJ1-6 | few | TRBV11-1 | NA
CASSSDTGELFF | TGTGCCAGCAGTTCGGACACCGGGGAGCTGTTTTTT | TRBJ2-2 | NA | TRBV25-1 | NA